This T cell receptor beta chain comes out of a study of blood T cells in healthy people across ages. The CDR3 consists of 13 residues. Germline CDR1 reads PRHDT; CDR2 reads FYEKMQ (reference sequence). Trimming cost V 7 bases and J 3 bases, with 12 bases left between them. The authors ran a second PCR of roughly 7 to 11 cycles using a sample-barcoded 5' primer and a J-beta primer mix. TCRdb re-called the 5' RACE reads with MiXCR, one entry per CDR3 protein. This table has roughly 2 million distinct CDR3 sequences, 49% appearing once. Source material: blood. This clonotype originated in a woman aged 40 to 55 in good health. The chain combines TRBV13 with TRBJ2-5, with D hard to call. The DNA for the CDR3 is TGTGCCAGCACGGTGGCTGAAAAAGAGACCCAGTACTTC. Translation: CASTVAEKETQYF.